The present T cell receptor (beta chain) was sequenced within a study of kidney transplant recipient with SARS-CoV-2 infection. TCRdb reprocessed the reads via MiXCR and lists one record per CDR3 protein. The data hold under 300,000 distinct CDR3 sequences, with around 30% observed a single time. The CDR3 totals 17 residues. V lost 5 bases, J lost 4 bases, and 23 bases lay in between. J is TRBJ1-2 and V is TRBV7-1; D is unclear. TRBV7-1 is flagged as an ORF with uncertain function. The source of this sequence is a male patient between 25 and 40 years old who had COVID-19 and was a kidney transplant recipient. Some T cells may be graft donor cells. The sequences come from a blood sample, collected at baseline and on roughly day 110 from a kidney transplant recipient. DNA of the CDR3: TGTGCCAGCAGCGTTTTGTATCACGAGGGAAAGACCTATGGCTACACCTTC. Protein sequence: CASSVLYHEGKTYGYTF.